Listed here are 13 T cell receptor beta chains from one sample, sequenced in a study of PD-L1 blockade in urothelial cancer. Sequencing used immunoSEQ multiplex PCR; TCRdb keeps in-frame clones, though not all of them. The data hold nearly 50,000 clones, with about 82% observed a single time. This sample's time point: peripheral blood 6 weeks after treatment start. Sequencing was performed on PBMCs, taken around atezolizumab (anti-PD-L1) treatment. The receptors were gathered from a man aged 65 to 85 with urothelial cancer.

The CDR3 nucleotides read TGCAGCGTTGGAGGACAGGCCACTGAAGCTTTCTTT. It yields the protein CSVGGQATEAFF. This sequence joins TRBV29-1 and TRBJ1-1; 7 positions agree with TRBD1. The CDR3 has 12 residues. Germline V gene lookup returns CDR1 SQVTM and CDR2 ANQGSEA. The J segment lost 4 bases and the V segment lost 4 bases, leaving 3 bases of the junction unmatched. Variable domain in full (rest from reference TRBV29-1 and TRBJ1-1): SAVISQKPSRDICQRGTSLTIQCQVDSQVTMMFWYRQQPGQSLTLIATANQGSEATYESGFVIDKFPISRPNLTFSTLTVSNMSPEDSSIYLCSVGGQATEAFFGQGTRLTVV.

This chain uses TRBV5-5 with TRBJ2-5, with D perhaps matching TRBD1 (5 bases). Deletions cut 4 bases from V and 5 bases from J, with 15 bases between. The CDR3 has 14 amino acids. CDR1 and CDR2 from the germline V gene are SGHKS and YYEKEE (reference sequence). Written as DNA, the CDR3 is TGTGCCAGCAGCACAGGCCAGACTTGGGAGACCCAGTACTTC. It is translated as CASSTGQTWETQYF.

The gene calls are TRBV10-2 and TRBJ2-7; a possible D gene is TRBD2 (6 bases). Trimming shortened V by 2 bases and J by 0 bases, and 14 bases separated the two germline ends. This CDR3 comprises 16 residues. CDR1 WSHSY and CDR2 SAAADI come from the germline V gene. The chain's CDR3 is CASSEASGSFSYEQYF. The DNA of the CDR3 is TGCGCCAGCAGTGAGGCCTCCGGGAGCTTCTCCTACGAGCAGTACTTC.

This clone has a single count. The CDR3 DNA follows: TGTGCCAGCGGCAGGACCGGGGAGCTGTTTTTT. Its translation: CASGRTGELFF. The chain links TRBV27 to TRBJ2-2, with no clear D. V was clipped by 8 bases and J by 5 bases, with 6 bases between them. This CDR3 region has 11 residues. Germline CDR1 is MNHEY and CDR2 is SMNVEV (reference sequence).

The chain couples TRBV5-1 to TRBJ2-5; 14 bases are a match to TRBD2. Germline values: CDR1 SGHRS, CDR2 YFSETQ. The length of the CDR3 is 15 residues. Germline trimming cut 8 bases from V and 2 bases from J; bases unmatched to any gene: 5. The CDR3 reads CASSGTSGRQETQYF. The CDR3 region has the DNA TGCGCCAGTTCAGGGACTAGCGGGAGACAAGAGACCCAGTACTTC.

This clone has just one count. Written as DNA, the CDR3 is TGTGCCAGCAGCTTTGGACAGGCTAACTATGGCTACACCTTC. Protein: CASSFGQANYGYTF. V usage is TRBV7-9 and J usage is TRBJ1-2, with 7 bases fitting TRBD1. Germline CDR1 SEHNR, CDR2 FQNEAQ (reference sequence). Trimming at V came to 3 bases and at J to 0 bases, leaving 1 base not matched to a gene. The CDR3 runs to 14 residues. The full variable domain, completed using reference TRBV7-9 and TRBJ1-2, is DTGVSQNPRHKITKRGQNVTFRCDPISEHNRLYWYRQTLGQGPEFLTYFQNEAQLEKSRLLSDRFSAERPKGSFSTLEIQRTEQGDSAMYLCASSFGQANYGYTFGSGTRLTVV.

V and J are TRBV5-4 and TRBJ2-5; TRBD1 agrees at 8 bases. The germline V gene has CDR1 SGHNT and CDR2 YYREEE (reference sequence). This CDR3 comprises 15 residues. With V trimmed by 3 bases and J by 5 bases, 9 bases remained unmatched. The CDR3 sequence: CASSSPTGVEETQYF. In nucleotides, the CDR3 is TGTGCCAGCAGCTCCCCGACAGGGGTTGAGGAGACCCAGTACTTC.

The rearrangement joins TRBV5-5 to TRBJ1-1; the D gene is possibly TRBD1 (5 bases). This CDR3 comprises 15 residues. Germline V gene sequence: CDR1 SGHKS, CDR2 YYEKEE (reference sequence). The V gene lost 0 bases and the J gene lost 1 base, with 10 bases spanning the gap. The CDR3 DNA reads TGTGCCAGCAGCTTGGCCTCAAGGGGGAACACTGAAGCTTTCTTT. The encoded protein is CASSLASRGNTEAFF. The full variable domain, completed using reference TRBV5-5 and TRBJ1-1, is DAGVTQSPTHLIKTRGQQVTLRCSPISGHKSVSWYQQVLGQGPQFIFQYYEKEERGRGNFPDRFSARQFPNYSSELNVNALLLGDSALYLCASSLASRGNTEAFFGQGTRLTVV.

V is TRBV10-1 and J is TRBJ2-4; TRBD1 matches at 10 bases. Trimming cost V 4 bases and J 1 base; bases outside gene matches: 7. The CDR3 consists of 17 residues. The germline V gene encodes CDR1 WNHNN and CDR2 SYGVQD (reference sequence). The CDR3 is CASSAGQGDSAKNIQYF. The CDR3 nucleotides read TGCGCCAGCAGTGCAGGACAGGGGGACTCGGCCAAAAACATTCAGTACTTC.

The rearrangement joins TRBV6-6 to TRBJ2-6; a weak D match, TRBD2 (6 bases). Trimming removed 2 bases from V and 0 bases from J, with 8 bases in between. The CDR3 is 16 amino acids. In germline, CDR1 is MNHNY, CDR2 SVGAGI (reference sequence). This chain's CDR3 is CASSYRRDSGANVLTF. Here the CDR3 DNA reads TGTGCCAGCAGTTACCGGAGGGACTCTGGGGCCAACGTCCTGACTTTC.

In its sample, this clone was seen a few times. The CDR3 region is CASSLMEGTDTQYF. For the CDR3, the DNA is TGTGCCAGCAGCCTCATGGAGGGGACAGATACGCAGTATTTT. The V gene is TRBV9, the J gene TRBJ2-3; tentatively, D is TRBD2 (6 bases). Trimming stripped 4 bases from V and 3 bases from J, with 12 bases between. Germline V gene lookup returns CDR1 SGDLS and CDR2 YYNGEE. The CDR3 spans 14 residues.

This clone was detected only once. The chain is built from TRBV6-1 and TRBJ2-2; 9 bases match TRBD2. This CDR3 has 17 residues. Trimming removed 2 bases from V and 5 bases from J; junction bases left unmatched: 9. The germline V gene encodes CDR1 MNHNS and CDR2 SASEGT. CDR3 DNA: TGTGCCAGCAGTGAAAAGGGTAGCGGGAGTCGTACCGGGGAGCTGTTTTTT. It yields the protein CASSEKGSGSRTGELFF.

The genes are TRBV28 and TRBJ2-3; D possibly corresponds to TRBD2 (6 bases). The CDR3 has 14 amino acids. From germline, CDR1 is MDHEN and CDR2 SYDVKM. V was trimmed by 6 bases and J by 1 base, leaving 11 bases between them. This chain's CDR3 is CASSGGTGTDTQYF. CDR3 DNA sequence: TGTGCCAGCAGCGGAGGGACTGGCACAGATACGCAGTATTTT.